This TCR beta chain was retrieved from a study of identifying expanded T cells in peripheral blood. Collection occurred without any documented infections or immune events in donors. Profiling relied on immunoSEQ multiplex PCR, and the TCRdb table lists in-frame clones only, not all of them. The top ten hold roughly 3.3% of the sample, which has about 120,000 clones, about 80% seen once. The source is a person aged 18 to 69 in good health. The sequenced sample consisted of blood.

The CDR3: CASSQSVHSSYNSPLHF. CDR3 nucleotides: TGTGCCAGCAGCCAGTCAGTACATAGCTCCTATAATTCACCCCTCCACTTT. V is TRBV14 and J is TRBJ1-6; D remains unclear. V lost 3 bases, J lost 0 bases, and 12 bases lay in between. The CDR3 totals 17 residues. Germline-derived CDR1 and CDR2 are SGHDN and FVKESK. Complete variable domain (other parts from reference TRBV14 and TRBJ1-6): EAGVTQFPSHSVIEKGQTVTLRCDPISGHDNLYWYRRVMGKEIKFLLHFVKESKQDESGMPNNRFLAERTGGTYSTLKVQPAELEDSGVYFCASSQSVHSSYNSPLHFGNGTRLTVT.